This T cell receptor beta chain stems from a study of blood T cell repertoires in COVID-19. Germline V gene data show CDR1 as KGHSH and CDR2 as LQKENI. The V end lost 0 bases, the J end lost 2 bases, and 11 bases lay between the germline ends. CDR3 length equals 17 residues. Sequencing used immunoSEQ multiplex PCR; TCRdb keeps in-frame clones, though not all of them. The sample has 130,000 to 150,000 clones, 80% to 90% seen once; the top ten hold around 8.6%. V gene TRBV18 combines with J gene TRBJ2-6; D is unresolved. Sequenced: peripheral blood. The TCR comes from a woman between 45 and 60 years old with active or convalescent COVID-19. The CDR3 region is CASSPPTMEAGANVLTF. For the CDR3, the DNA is TGTGCCAGCTCACCACCGACAATGGAAGCTGGGGCCAACGTCCTGACTTTC.